This T cell receptor (beta chain) was recovered during a study of CD8+ T cells in alopecia areata. Regarding this clone: Antigen specificity is unknown.

Germline V gives CDR1 SQVTM, CDR2 ANQGSEA. Trimming cost V 7 bases and J 4 bases; bases outside gene matches: 5. This CDR3 comprises 13 residues. Study-wide points: Normal scalp had lower clonality than lesional scalp, with alopecia totalis/universalis lesions showing this most strongly. Among the cells sequenced in scalp samples are also the resident alphabeta T cells of normal skin.

Extraction of RNA preceded its reverse transcription into cDNA, which served as the sequencing template. The protocol was immunoSEQ multiplex PCR, while the TCRdb copy is restricted to in-frame clones and leaves out a portion. Counted here are under 150,000 clones, roughly 60% occurring once; the ten biggest clones make up 30% to 45%. The receptor was derived from a human donor in good health. The sample was CD8+ T cells sorted from blood. The chain combines TRBV29-1 with TRBJ2-2, with 8 nucleotides matching TRBD2. The CDR3 here is CSAGLASTGELFF. The CDR3 nucleotides read TGCAGCGCCGGACTAGCCTCCACCGGGGAGCTGTTTTTT.